The clone carrying this T cell receptor beta chain was seen more than once but under ten times. Germline V gene lookup returns CDR1 LGHNA and CDR2 YSLEER. The CDR3 length is 18 residues. V lost 0 bases and J lost 3; bases outside the gene matches: 12. The data were obtained in a study of early T cells in non-severe SARS-CoV-2 infection. Study overall: From unsorted whole blood, bulk RNA was sequenced, and the chains remained unpaired.

TCRdb reprocessed the 5' RACE reads with MiXCR, giving one entry per CDR3 protein. The sample includes some 87,000 distinct CDR3 sequences, roughly 15% of them seen just once. The sequenced sample consisted of whole blood. The chain is built from TRBV4-3 and TRBJ1-1, with 8 bases fitting TRBD1. The TCR was taken from an adult who was a healthcare worker with PCR-confirmed SARS-CoV-2 infection or an uninfected control (not recorded which). The chain's CDR3 is CASSQDRGRGVRDTEAFF. CDR3 DNA: TGCGCCAGCAGCCAAGACAGGGGGCGGGGGGTGAGGGACACTGAAGCTTTCTTT.